The present entry profiles one TCR beta chain with its context. CDR3 length: 15 amino acids. V gave up 0 bases and J gave up 4 bases; unmatched junction bases: 6. CDR1 and CDR2 (germline): SGHDT, YYEEEE. This entry comes from a study of blood T cell repertoires in COVID-19. At the level of the study: The origin of the acute and convalescent COVID-19 samples was the United States, Italy and Spain. In each case, the material was cDNA or gDNA derived from T cells, B-cell-depleted T cells, or PBMCs.

Original methodology: Researchers report that nucleated cell counts were estimated from reference gene primer amplification. Clones were sequenced by immunoSEQ multiplex PCR, and TCRdb holds only the in-frame ones, with some missing. V and J calls and clone size follow that table, whereas D and trimming were derived from the DNA. The data contain around 140,000 clones, roughly 88% of them singletons. Sequencing used peripheral blood. The genes are TRBV5-6 and TRBJ1-2; 7 bases are shared with TRBD1. This TCR was sampled from a human donor in a cohort sampled during active COVID-19. CDR3 amino acids: CASSLDRGRSYGYTF. The CDR3 bases are TGTGCCAGCAGCTTGGACAGGGGACGGAGCTATGGCTACACCTTC.